This T cell receptor beta chain was captured in a study of blood T cell repertoires in COVID-19. Overall study: COVID-19 samples collected from the United States, Italy and Spain covered acute and convalescent phases. PBMCs, B-cell-depleted T cells, or T cells provided the cDNA or gDNA that made up the material.

The V gene's germline CDR1 is LNHDA and CDR2 SQIVND (reference sequence). The CDR3 is 19 amino acids. With 1 base removed from V and 6 bases from J, the gap between germline ends came to 27 bases. Per the study methods: Estimated nucleated cell counts came from reference gene primer amplification. The repertoire was sequenced with immunoSEQ multiplex PCR; TCRdb's copy has only in-frame clones and lacks some. V, J and clone size are those of that table, while D and trimming were read from the DNA. The sample holds hundreds of thousands of clones; more than 65% are singletons and the top ten take less than 4%.

Input material: peripheral blood. This TCR was recovered from a woman older than 75 with acute or convalescent COVID-19. The chain employs TRBV19 and TRBJ1-1; perhaps TRBD1 as D (5 bases). The CDR3 loop is CASSIARGGRAGSYAEAFF. CDR3 nucleotide sequence: TGTGCCAGTAGTATAGCGAGGGGAGGCAGGGCAGGCTCCTACGCTGAAGCTTTCTTT.